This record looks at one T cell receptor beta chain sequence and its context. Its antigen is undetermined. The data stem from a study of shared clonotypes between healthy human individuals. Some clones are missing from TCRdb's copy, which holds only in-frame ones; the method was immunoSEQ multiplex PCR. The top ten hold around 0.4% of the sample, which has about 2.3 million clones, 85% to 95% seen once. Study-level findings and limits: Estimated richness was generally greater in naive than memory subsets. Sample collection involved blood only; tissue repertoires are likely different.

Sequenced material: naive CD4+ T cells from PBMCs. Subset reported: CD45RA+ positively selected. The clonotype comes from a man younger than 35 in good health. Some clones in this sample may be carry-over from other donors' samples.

CDR3 DNA: TGCGCCAGCAGTCAATTGTCCGGGACTAGCGGGAAGTACGAGCAGTACTTC. Protein product: CASSQLSGTSGKYEQYF. The V and J genes are TRBV23-1 and TRBJ2-7; 13 bases align to TRBD2. Being an ORF, TRBV23-1 has a function that is uncertain. CDR3 length: 17 amino acids. Trimming at V came to 1 base and at J to 4 bases, leaving 7 bases not matched to a gene.